The 15 T cell receptor beta chains reported below all come from one sample, sequenced in a study of CD8 T cells in ankylosing spondylitis. TCRdb re-called the 5' RACE reads through MiXCR, storing one row per CDR3 protein. This sample has 290,000 or so distinct CDR3 sequences, with more than 20% found just once. Sequencing was performed on blood, either unsorted or a sorted T cell fraction (not recorded which). These receptors all come from a female donor with ankylosing spondylitis or in good health (not recorded which).

V gene TRBV20-1 combines with J gene TRBJ2-1, with 9 nucleotides matching TRBD2. This CDR3 region has 14 residues. Germline V gene data show CDR1 as DFQATT and CDR2 as SNEGSKA (reference sequence). Unmatched junction bases numbered 4, after V lost 3 bases and J lost 4 bases. CDR3 nucleotide sequence: TGCAGTGCTAGCGGCGGGAGGGCTTACAATGAGCAGTTCTTC. Amino acids: CSASGGRAYNEQFF.

The table lists this clonotype with a few counts. One junction end does not reproduce the germline sequence, and a read error may be involved. The V gene is TRBV7-2, the J gene TRBJ2-3, with D maybe TRBD2 (5 bases). Germline V CDR1 and CDR2: SGHTA, FQGNSA. This CDR3 region has 15 residues. The DNA of the CDR3 is TGTGCCAGCAGTTTAGCAGCGGCCCCCAGTGATACGCAGTATTTT. Translating it yields CASSLAAAPSDTQYF.

This chain uses TRBV7-2 with TRBJ2-1, with TRBD1 as a possible D gene (6 bases). The V end lost 7 bases, the J end lost 1 base, and 14 bases lay between the germline ends. CDR1 is SGHTA and CDR2 is FQGNSA in the germline V gene. The CDR3 has 15 residues. The CDR3, as DNA: TGTGCCAGCACCCAGTCGAGGGGGTCCTACAATGAGCAGTTCTTC. Translation gives CASTQSRGSYNEQFF.

This clonotype came up a few times. The chain links TRBV27 to TRBJ2-5, with 9 bases fitting TRBD1. With 2 bases clipped from V and 5 bases from J, the junction kept 3 bases outside the gene matches. The CDR3 has 14 amino acids. In germline, CDR1 is MNHEY, CDR2 SMNVEV (reference sequence). For the CDR3, the DNA is TGTGCCAGCAGTTTAACAGGGGGCGGGGAGACCCAGTACTTC. It codes for CASSLTGGGETQYF.

Many counts were recorded for this clonotype. The gene calls are TRBV29-1 and TRBJ2-1; D gene unclear. The CDR3 runs 13 residues. V dropped 6 bases and J dropped 7 bases, with 16 bases sitting between them. Germline V lookup: CDR1 SQVTM, CDR2 ANQGSEA. The CDR3 loop is CSVPWVWSNEQFF. The CDR3 DNA reads as TGCAGCGTCCCCTGGGTGTGGAGTAATGAGCAGTTCTTC.

V gene TRBV15 combines with J gene TRBJ2-3; D assignment may be TRBD1 or TRBD2 (5 bases each). The germline V and J ends were trimmed by 0 bases and 2 bases, with 12 bases remaining between them. CDR1 and CDR2 from the germline V gene are LNHNV and YYDKDF (reference sequence). This CDR3 contains 16 residues. In nucleotides, the CDR3 is TGTGCCACCAGCAGAGATCGGGACGGCTTCACAGATACGCAGTATTTT. Its protein is CATSRDRDGFTDTQYF.

This clonotype has ten or more counts. The chain combines TRBV5-1 with TRBJ2-5; no clear D gene. Deletions cut 3 bases from V and 0 bases from J, with 12 bases between. From germline, CDR1 is SGHRS and CDR2 YFSETQ. The CDR3 runs 15 residues. CDR3 nucleotide sequence: TGCGCCAGCAGCTCAAGGGTGGCAAACCAAGAGACCCAGTACTTC. It specifies CASSSRVANQETQYF.

This clonotype has a handful of counts. J is TRBJ2-7 and V is TRBV6-5; 12 positions match TRBD2. This CDR3 region has 17 residues. The trim removed 2 bases at V and 3 bases at J, leaving 8 bases unmatched. In germline, CDR1 is MNHEY, CDR2 SVGAGI. DNA of the CDR3: TGTGCCAGCAGTTACACCCGACTAGCGGGAGAGAACTACGAGCAGTACTTC. It specifies CASSYTRLAGENYEQYF.

This clonotype showed up just a few times. The V gene is TRBV12-3 or TRBV12-4, the J gene TRBJ2-2; D gene uncertain. V shed 2 bases and J shed 13 bases, with 11 bases lying between them. This CDR3 is 12 amino acids long. CDR3 sequence reads: CASSLMGRTLFF. CDR3 in DNA: TGTGCCAGCAGTTTAATGGGCCGGACGCTGTTTTTT.

This clonotype was picked up a small number of times. V is TRBV12-3 or TRBV12-4 and J is TRBJ1-1; D not resolved. CDR3 length: 15 amino acids. V lost 0 bases and J 1 base, leaving 9 bases between the germline ends. The CDR3 nucleotides read TGTGCCAGCAGTTTAGCGGGCCGGGGGAACACTGAAGCTTTCTTT. It translates to CASSLAGRGNTEAFF.

This clonotype was observed a handful of times. The chain couples TRBV6-5 to TRBJ1-1; unclear D gene. Trimming shortened V by 6 bases and J by 1 base, and 15 bases separated the two germline ends. CDR3 length: 15 amino acids. CDR1 MNHEY and CDR2 SVGAGI come from the germline V gene. For the CDR3, the DNA is TGTGCCAGCAGGACGACATGGAGGGCGAACACTGAAGCTTTCTTT. Translation: CASRTTWRANTEAFF.

This clonotype was counted a few times. The gene calls are TRBV29-1 and TRBJ1-3, with a possible D match to TRBD1 (5 bases). The CDR3 sequence is 12 residues long. The germline V gene encodes CDR1 SQVTM and CDR2 ANQGSEA. V dropped 3 bases and J dropped 7 bases, with 10 bases sitting between them. The CDR3 reads CSVDSGSNTIYF. In nucleotides, the CDR3 is TGCAGCGTTGATTCAGGGAGTAACACCATATATTTT.

The chain has TRBV6-1 and TRBJ2-7; D is perhaps TRBD2 (5 bases). The V gene lost 8 bases and the J gene lost 0 bases, with 14 bases spanning the gap. This CDR3 has 14 residues. CDR1 and CDR2 from the germline V gene are MNHNS and SASEGT. The CDR3 sequence: CASGGPSSSYEQYF. In DNA form, the CDR3 reads TGTGCCAGCGGAGGCCCTTCTAGCTCCTACGAGCAGTACTTC.

The V and J genes are TRBV15 and TRBJ2-1; possibly TRBD2 for D (5 bases). Between the trimmed V and J ends, which lost 5 bases and 4 bases, there was a span of 15 bases. The CDR3 has 15 amino acids. The germline V gene encodes CDR1 LNHNV and CDR2 YYDKDF (reference sequence). CDR3 coding DNA: TGTGCCACCAGCTTGTCTAGCATCCGATACAATGAGCAGTTCTTC. The encoded protein is CATSLSSIRYNEQFF.

This rearrangement joins TRBV20-1 to TRBJ2-3; 9 bases agree with TRBD2. The CDR3 spans 18 residues. The germline V gene encodes CDR1 DFQATT and CDR2 SNEGSKA (reference sequence). V was clipped by 3 bases and J by 0 bases; unmatched bases: 13. The CDR3 DNA reads as TGCAGTGCTAGTCGGGTAGCGGGAGCGCCTCCCAGCACAGATACGCAGTATTTT. It yields the protein CSASRVAGAPPSTDTQYF.